A selection of T cell receptor beta chains follows, all from one sample in a study of molecular identifiers for immune sequencing clone quantification. TCRdb independently ran MiXCR on the PCR reads; one entry per CDR3 protein. The sample lists hundreds of thousands of distinct CDR3 sequences; around 25% were seen once. Sequencing input: naive CD8+ T cells from blood, with Jurkat cell RNA spiked in. Receptors originate from a human donor in good health. Some libraries in this study had Jurkat cell RNA spiked in. CDR3s include the opening cysteine and the closing phenylalanine or tryptophan. The order of the fields is D gene, V gene, J gene, CDR3 protein. The D gene is left open where the match is weak.

NA	TRBV28	TRBJ2-5	CASSDGQTYQETQYF
TRBD1	TRBV3-1	TRBJ1-1	CASSRSGTGGLMNTEAFF
TRBD2	TRBV29-1	TRBJ2-1	CSVVSGRNNEQFF
NA	TRBV29-1	TRBJ1-1	CSWGGELGTEAFF
NA	TRBV12-3/TRBV12-4	TRBJ2-2	CASSPELGGTNTGELFF
TRBD1	TRBV4-1	TRBJ2-7	CASSQDAYRGNNRDEQYF
NA	TRBV6-6	TRBJ1-1	CASRDDDRMDTEAFF
NA	TRBV20-1	TRBJ2-7	CSARGGSSVNEQYF
NA	TRBV19	TRBJ1-1	CASMAGNTEAFF
TRBD2	TRBV7-6	TRBJ2-1	CASSLGAPGLAKEFF
NA	TRBV27	TRBJ1-5	CASRRGVGNQPQHF
TRBD2	TRBV20-1	TRBJ2-2	CSARAGGRWTGELFF
TRBD1	TRBV19	TRBJ1-1	CASRITGGGYTEAFF
TRBD1	TRBV9	TRBJ1-1	CASSRYRGSLNTEAFF
NA	TRBV4-3	TRBJ2-1	CASSQGTGSYNEQFF
NA	TRBV6-2/TRBV6-3	TRBJ2-7	CASSYSAAQGVILYEQYF
NA	TRBV19	TRBJ1-5	CASTPRQALNQPQHF
NA	TRBV18	TRBJ2-3	CASSPEAGDTQYF
NA	TRBV20-1	TRBJ2-3	CSARRYGGPGGSDTQYF
TRBD2	TRBV4-1	TRBJ2-5	CASGGQGTSGRHGETQYF
NA	TRBV19	TRBJ1-2	CASSWTGGVYGYTF
TRBD1	TRBV30	TRBJ2-7	CAWSTGQGVHYEQYF
TRBD1	TRBV6-5	TRBJ2-1	CASSYAGTGRNEQFF
TRBD2	TRBV2	TRBJ2-7	CASMGLEKGWVREYF
NA	TRBV12-3/TRBV12-4	TRBJ2-2	CASSLPQITGELFF
TRBD1	TRBV4-3	TRBJ2-7	CASSHGTGGSYEQYF
NA	TRBV10-1	TRBJ1-1	CASCELIGNEAFF
TRBD2	TRBV5-4	TRBJ2-7	CASSLGDHGTRAEQYF
TRBD1	TRBV28	TRBJ2-5	CASSSPTGAWETQYF
NA	TRBV6-2/TRBV6-3	TRBJ2-1	CASTPPGNEQFF
NA	TRBV19	TRBJ2-5	CASSMEPEQETQYF
TRBD2	TRBV7-8	TRBJ2-3	CASSFRGGSTDTQYF
TRBD2	TRBV6-5	TRBJ2-1	CASSYSGGRSSYNEQFF
NA	TRBV23-1	TRBJ1-5	CASSQSFQRKWKGNQPQHF
NA	TRBV11-2	TRBJ2-7	CASSLMLGDTYEQYF
NA	TRBV13	TRBJ1-1	CASSLDGQGDTEAFF
NA	TRBV20-1	TRBJ2-4	CSARDILAGQGNIQYF
NA	TRBV19	TRBJ1-4	CASTPRDYFTRATNEKLFF
NA	TRBV7-8	TRBJ1-1	CASSLVGTAYTEAFF
NA	TRBV5-1	TRBJ1-2	CASSTGQGWGYGNTF
TRBD1	TRBV4-3	TRBJ2-1	CASSQDLDRAGVNEQFF